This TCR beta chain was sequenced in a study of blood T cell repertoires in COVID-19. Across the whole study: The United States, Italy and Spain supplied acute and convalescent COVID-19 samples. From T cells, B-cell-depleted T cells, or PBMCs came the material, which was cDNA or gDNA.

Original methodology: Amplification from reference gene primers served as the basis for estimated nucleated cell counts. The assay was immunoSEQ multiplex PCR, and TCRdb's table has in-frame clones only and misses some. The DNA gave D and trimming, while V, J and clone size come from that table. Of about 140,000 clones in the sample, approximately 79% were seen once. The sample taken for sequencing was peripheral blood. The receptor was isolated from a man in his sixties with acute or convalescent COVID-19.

The CDR3 spells CASRGDQTPNYGYTF. DNA for the CDR3: TGTGCCAGCAGGGGAGATCAAACCCCAAACTATGGCTACACCTTC. This rearrangement joins TRBV2 to TRBJ1-2; the D is unclear. In germline, CDR1 is SNHLY, CDR2 FYNNEI. V lost 6 bases to trimming and J lost 2 bases, with 16 bases between them. The CDR3 length is 15 residues.